This is a list of T cell receptor beta chains from one sample in a study of cytomegalovirus exposure and HLA in healthy donors. Sequencing was performed with immunoSEQ multiplex PCR; in TCRdb, only in-frame clones are kept and a portion is missing. Of some 60,000 clones detected, 80% appear once; the ten largest clones hold roughly 3.5%. Sequenced material: PBMCs. The origin of the receptors is a woman between 40 and 55 years old in good health and CMV-seronegative. Both conserved end residues are part of each CDR3. The order of the fields is clone size, V gene, J gene, CDR3 protein. Clone size appears in some rows only: once, few, many, or a class for an expanded clone.

clone_size: NA
v_call: TRBV6-1
j_call: TRBJ2-3
cdr3_aa: CASSALIFSGSFTDTQYF

clone_size: NA
v_call: TRBV28
j_call: TRBJ2-7
cdr3_aa: CASSPITGRFNEQYF

clone_size: NA
v_call: TRBV27
j_call: TRBJ1-1
cdr3_aa: CASSGQGSRTEAFF

clone_size: NA
v_call: TRBV9
j_call: TRBJ2-1
cdr3_aa: CASSLAGYNEQFF

clone_size: NA
v_call: TRBV15
j_call: TRBJ2-1
cdr3_aa: CATSRRGGSEQFF

clone_size: few
v_call: TRBV19
j_call: TRBJ2-4
cdr3_aa: CASSISGRDKNIQYF

clone_size: NA
v_call: TRBV7-6
j_call: TRBJ2-1
cdr3_aa: CASSLEVGGEWFF

clone_size: NA
v_call: TRBV28
j_call: TRBJ2-6
cdr3_aa: CASSLVDGANVLTF

clone_size: NA
v_call: TRBV7-2
j_call: TRBJ2-7
cdr3_aa: CASSLVPGEFYEQYF

clone_size: NA
v_call: TRBV27
j_call: TRBJ1-5
cdr3_aa: CASSADRGTMTQHF

clone_size: few
v_call: TRBV2
j_call: TRBJ2-1
cdr3_aa: CASSEALAGGNHEQFF

clone_size: NA
v_call: TRBV28
j_call: TRBJ1-2
cdr3_aa: CASSLPEQAFPTF

clone_size: few
v_call: TRBV7-9
j_call: TRBJ2-2
cdr3_aa: CASSPGLAGDFGELFF

clone_size: few
v_call: TRBV7-8
j_call: TRBJ1-5
cdr3_aa: CASSFTENSNQPQHF

clone_size: few
v_call: TRBV6-6
j_call: TRBJ2-1
cdr3_aa: CASSFRGDNEQFF

clone_size: NA
v_call: TRBV25-1
j_call: TRBJ2-3
cdr3_aa: CASRGGTSGNTDTQYF

clone_size: NA
v_call: TRBV9
j_call: TRBJ2-5
cdr3_aa: CASSARRSPLGAGETQYF

clone_size: few
v_call: TRBV14
j_call: TRBJ2-1
cdr3_aa: CASSLLTGYNEQFF

clone_size: few
v_call: TRBV27
j_call: TRBJ2-7
cdr3_aa: CASSLAGTGRYEQYF

clone_size: NA
v_call: TRBV18
j_call: TRBJ2-7
cdr3_aa: CASRGQGADEQYF

clone_size: NA
v_call: TRBV6-5
j_call: TRBJ1-1
cdr3_aa: CASSITGGNDAFF

clone_size: NA
v_call: TRBV9
j_call: TRBJ2-3
cdr3_aa: CASSDGGRAGTDTQYF

clone_size: NA
v_call: TRBV27
j_call: TRBJ2-7
cdr3_aa: CASSRPRGEQYF

clone_size: NA
v_call: TRBV7-9
j_call: TRBJ2-7
cdr3_aa: CASSLGRPYEQYF

clone_size: NA
v_call: TRBV25-1
j_call: TRBJ2-1
cdr3_aa: CASSASPGVGNEQFF

clone_size: NA
v_call: TRBV7-4
j_call: TRBJ2-1
cdr3_aa: CASSLPGLAGGGAEQFF

clone_size: few
v_call: TRBV6-5
j_call: TRBJ1-1
cdr3_aa: CASRPGQQNTEAFF

clone_size: NA
v_call: TRBV7-8
j_call: TRBJ2-7
cdr3_aa: CASSKTTSGFYEQYF

clone_size: NA
v_call: TRBV6-5
j_call: TRBJ1-2
cdr3_aa: CASSSIGGLGGYTF

clone_size: NA
v_call: TRBV28
j_call: TRBJ1-2
cdr3_aa: CASSSTGGFGYTF

clone_size: NA
v_call: TRBV11-2
j_call: TRBJ2-7
cdr3_aa: CASSLDRRYEQYF

clone_size: few
v_call: TRBV10-3
j_call: TRBJ2-7
cdr3_aa: CAISSGTATYEQYF

clone_size: NA
v_call: TRBV6-4
j_call: TRBJ2-3
cdr3_aa: CASSDSGATDTQYF

clone_size: NA
v_call: TRBV7-8
j_call: TRBJ1-2
cdr3_aa: CASSIAVGQGAGDYGYTF

clone_size: few
v_call: TRBV4-3
j_call: TRBJ1-1
cdr3_aa: CASSPAHRLDMNTEAFF

clone_size: NA
v_call: TRBV18
j_call: TRBJ2-1
cdr3_aa: CASSPRLAEGNEQFF

clone_size: few
v_call: TRBV5-1
j_call: TRBJ2-1
cdr3_aa: CASSLHSSNNEQFF

clone_size: NA
v_call: TRBV2
j_call: TRBJ1-1
cdr3_aa: CASSKQGRGWENTEAFF

clone_size: NA
v_call: TRBV6-6
j_call: TRBJ1-4
cdr3_aa: CAIGHYLNEKLFF

clone_size: NA
v_call: TRBV14
j_call: TRBJ2-2
cdr3_aa: CASSKTTGGTGELFF

clone_size: NA
v_call: TRBV7-7
j_call: TRBJ2-1
cdr3_aa: CASRPSGGGNNEQFF

clone_size: once
v_call: TRBV27
j_call: TRBJ1-5
cdr3_aa: CASSLRGTGLNQPQHF

clone_size: NA
v_call: TRBV9
j_call: TRBJ2-2
cdr3_aa: CASSTPGQDTGELFF

clone_size: NA
v_call: TRBV29-1
j_call: TRBJ1-2
cdr3_aa: CSVEVSRDGVWGYTF

clone_size: NA
v_call: TRBV28
j_call: TRBJ1-5
cdr3_aa: CASSPGQGGDSNQPQHF

clone_size: NA
v_call: TRBV27
j_call: TRBJ2-1
cdr3_aa: CASSLWGLAGGASYNEQFF

clone_size: NA
v_call: TRBV21-1
j_call: TRBJ1-1
cdr3_aa: CASITVNTEAFF

clone_size: NA
v_call: TRBV9
j_call: TRBJ2-3
cdr3_aa: CASSVGGEDTQYF

clone_size: NA
v_call: TRBV10-3
j_call: TRBJ2-3
cdr3_aa: CATGQGPTDTQYF

clone_size: NA
v_call: TRBV7-9
j_call: TRBJ1-1
cdr3_aa: CASSPTGTEAFF

clone_size: NA
v_call: TRBV5-1
j_call: TRBJ2-1
cdr3_aa: CASSFESSYNEQFF

clone_size: NA
v_call: TRBV19
j_call: TRBJ2-2
cdr3_aa: CASSTTGHAGELFF

clone_size: few
v_call: TRBV5-6
j_call: TRBJ2-7
cdr3_aa: CASSRRLAGAEQYF

clone_size: NA
v_call: TRBV6-5
j_call: TRBJ1-1
cdr3_aa: CASSYSFAREAFF

clone_size: NA
v_call: TRBV19
j_call: TRBJ2-1
cdr3_aa: CASSIKSRGRFF